The 23 T cell receptor beta chains below were found in one sample sequenced in a study of radiotherapy plus CTLA-4 blockade in lung cancer (dated by TCRdb to the late 2010s). Library generation was performed with the immunoSEQ multiplex PCR assay. In its TCRdb copy, this immuneACCESS table keeps in-frame sequences only and misses some clones. Where compared with another copy, unresolved V genes explain less than half of these, and the others have no known cause. For this sample there are approximately 85,000 clones; around 86% appear just once. Of the sample, around 2% is held by the ten largest clones. Source: peripheral blood, taken from a patient treated with radiotherapy plus ipilimumab. The receptors stem from a human donor with non-small cell lung cancer who had a partial response to radiotherapy plus ipilimumab.

The CDR3 DNA reads TGCGCCAGCAGCCAACTAGCGGATGGTTACAATGAGCAGTTCTTC. Its translation: CASSQLADGYNEQFF. This chain links TRBV4-1 with TRBJ2-1; the match to TRBD2 covers 7 bases. J gave up 4 bases and V 2 bases, and 5 bases lay outside the gene matches. The CDR3 is made up of 15 amino acids. The germline V gene encodes CDR1 MGHRA and CDR2 YSYEKL.

The chain employs TRBV28 and TRBJ2-7, with a tentative D call TRBD2 (6 bases). Germline V gene lookup returns CDR1 MDHEN and CDR2 SYDVKM. Trimming shortened V by 5 bases and J by 2 bases, and 13 bases separated the two germline ends. This CDR3 contains 14 residues. Here the CDR3 reads CASSPGRSTYEQYF. DNA of the CDR3: TGTGCCAGCAGTCCGGGGAGGTCTACCTACGAGCAGTACTTC.

V is TRBV27 and J is TRBJ1-1, with D perhaps matching TRBD1 (6 bases). Trimming shortened V by 6 bases and J by 4 bases, and 12 bases separated the two germline ends. This CDR3 is 13 amino acids long. Germline CDR1 is MNHEY and CDR2 is SMNVEV (reference sequence). The CDR3 sequence: CASRLQGFTEAFF. The CDR3 region has the DNA TGTGCCAGCAGACTCCAGGGGTTCACTGAAGCTTTCTTT.

This clone was picked up a small number of times. This chain uses TRBV6-1 with TRBJ1-5; D remains ambiguous. Germline CDR1 MNHNS, CDR2 SASEGT. V lost 2 bases and J 0 bases, leaving 8 bases between the germline ends. The CDR3 is 15 residues long. The CDR3 DNA is TGTGCCAGCAGTGAATTCACAAATAGCAATCAGCCCCAGCATTTT. Its translation is CASSEFTNSNQPQHF.

The chain combines TRBV5-1 with TRBJ2-5, with a possible D match to TRBD2 (5 bases). The end of the DNA is better explained by TRBJ2-7, so the J call may be wrong. The CDR3 runs 13 residues. Germline-derived CDR1 and CDR2 are SGHRS and YFSETQ. The CDR3: CASSLRFSDEQYF. The CDR3 coding sequence is TGCGCCAGCAGCCTCAGATTTAGCGACGAGCAGTACTTC.

Comment on this clone: The germline gene is not matched at one end of the junction; a read error may be the cause. The chain uses TRBV7-9 and TRBJ2-3; 7 positions agree with TRBD1. CDR1 is SEHNR and CDR2 is FQNEAQ in the germline V gene (reference sequence). CDR3 size: 15 residues. The CDR3 nucleotides are TGTGCCAGCAACTTATACAGGGGTAGCGCAGATACGCAGTATTTT. Translating it yields CASNLYRGSADTQYF.

The rearrangement links TRBV6-5 to TRBJ1-2; a weak D match, TRBD1 (5 bases). This CDR3 spans 15 amino acids. From germline, CDR1 is MNHEY and CDR2 SVGAGI. The V and J ends lost 0 bases and 7 bases respectively, with 15 bases between them. CDR3 residues: CASSYSMKGSSGYTF. CDR3 bases: TGTGCCAGCAGTTACTCGATGAAGGGGTCCAGTGGCTACACCTTC.

The chain combines TRBV15 with TRBJ1-1, with a possible D match to TRBD1 (6 bases). The CDR3 contains 13 residues. V lost 2 bases and J lost 7, with 11 bases in between. Germline CDR1 and CDR2: LNHNV and YYDKDF (reference sequence). This CDR3 reads CATSRTDRFEAFF. CDR3 in DNA: TGTGCCACCAGCAGAACTGACAGGTTTGAAGCTTTCTTT.

V is TRBV30 and J is TRBJ1-1, with 8 bases matching TRBD1. The germline gives CDR1 GTSNPN, CDR2 SVGIG (reference sequence). After removal of 2 bases from V and 5 bases from J, the junction contained 4 bases not matched to a gene. This CDR3 spans 13 amino acids. The CDR3 DNA sequence: TGTGCCTGGAGTCGTGACAGGGGTACTGAAGCTTTCTTT. It yields the protein CAWSRDRGTEAFF.

This clone has just one count. V is TRBV7-2 and J is TRBJ1-2; the D is unclear. The ends were cut back, 2 bases at V and 4 bases at J, with 8 bases in the middle. The CDR3 has 13 residues. Per the germline V gene, CDR1 is SGHTA and CDR2 is FQGNSA. The CDR3 region has the DNA TGTGCCAGCAGCTTACAGGATTCCTATGGCTACACCTTC. Amino acid sequence: CASSLQDSYGYTF. Complete variable domain (other parts from reference TRBV7-2 and TRBJ1-2): GAGVSQSPSNKVTEKGKDVELRCDPISGHTALYWYRQSLGQGLEFLIYFQGNSAPDKSGLPSDRFSAERTGGSVSTLTIQRTQQEDSAVYLCASSLQDSYGYTFGSGTRLTVV.

J is TRBJ2-7 and V is TRBV7-8, with D maybe TRBD2 (6 bases). Deletions cut 4 bases from V and 7 bases from J, with 11 bases between. The CDR3 totals 12 residues. The germline gives CDR1 SGHVS, CDR2 FQNEAQ. CDR3 coding DNA: TGTGCCAGCAGCTCACTTAGCGGAGAGCAGTACGTC. It yields the protein CASSSLSGEQYV.

The V gene is TRBV6-5, the J gene TRBJ1-2, with a tentative D call TRBD1 (6 bases). The CDR3 runs to 11 residues. Germline V gene data show CDR1 as MNHEY and CDR2 as SVGAGI. V lost 4 bases, J lost 8 bases, and 8 bases lay in between. CDR3 coding DNA: TGTGCCAGCAGTTTCGGACAGGGCTACACCTTC. As protein: CASSFGQGYTF.

The rearrangement uses TRBV2 and TRBJ1-1, with TRBD1 identical over 11 bases. The CDR3 is made up of 17 amino acids. CDR1 is SNHLY, CDR2 FYNNEI, per germline. V was clipped by 6 bases and J by 4 bases; unmatched bases: 13. CDR3 nucleotide sequence: TGTGCCAGCAGCCGAAAAGGGACAGGGGGAGTACCCACTGAAGCTTTCTTT. It yields the protein CASSRKGTGGVPTEAFF.

This rearrangement joins TRBV28 to TRBJ1-6, with D perhaps matching TRBD1 (5 bases). CDR1 MDHEN and CDR2 SYDVKM come from the germline V gene. Deletions cut 6 bases from V and 4 bases from J, with 13 bases between. The CDR3 runs 15 residues. The CDR3 DNA reads as TGTGCCAGCAGCGCCCTCGGGGGTTATAATTCACCCCTCCACTTT. Translation: CASSALGGYNSPLHF.

The J gene is TRBJ1-4, the V gene TRBV2; TRBD1 matches 7 bases. Germline V gene data show CDR1 as SNHLY and CDR2 as FYNNEI. The junction had 2 bases not matched to a gene; V was cut back by 0 bases and J by 7 bases. There are 14 residues in the CDR3. CDR3 in DNA: TGTGCCAGCAGTGAAGCAGGGGGCCGTGAAAAACTGTTTTTT. Amino acids: CASSEAGGREKLFF.

The chain is built from TRBV27 and TRBJ1-6, with no clear D. With 6 bases removed from V and 7 bases from J, the gap between germline ends came to 13 bases. CDR3 length: 14 residues. The germline V gene encodes CDR1 MNHEY and CDR2 SMNVEV (reference sequence). The CDR3 DNA follows: TGTGCCAGCAGAGCTCCGGGAGCAAATTCACCCCTCCACTTT. Its translation: CASRAPGANSPLHF.

The chain has TRBV19 and TRBJ2-3, with 9 bases fitting TRBD2. The length of the CDR3 is 18 residues. Per the germline V gene, CDR1 is LNHDA and CDR2 is SQIVND (reference sequence). V lost 6 bases, J lost 4 bases, and 17 bases stayed unmatched. The CDR3 bases are TGTGCCAGTAGCATAAATCGACGGGGCGGGGGGGGAGCAGATACGCAGTATTTT. Translated: CASSINRRGGGGADTQYF.

The chain recombines TRBV19 with TRBJ2-1, with no clear D. The CDR3 sequence is 14 residues long. V was trimmed by 5 bases and J by 1 base, leaving 9 bases between them. Germline CDR1 and CDR2: LNHDA and SQIVND (reference sequence). CDR3 nucleotides: TGTGCCAGTAGTCAAGCTAGTTCCTACAATGAGCAGTTCTTC. As protein: CASSQASSYNEQFF.

The CDR3 reads CASSIGDGRSNQFF. The CDR3 DNA is TGTGCCAGTAGTATAGGAGACGGGAGGAGTAACCAGTTCTTC. This chain links TRBV19 with TRBJ2-1; TRBD2 aligns across 7 bases. Looked up from germline, CDR1 is LNHDA and CDR2 is SQIVND (reference sequence). The CDR3 has 14 residues. With V trimmed by 1 base and J by 13 bases, 10 bases remained unmatched.

The V gene is TRBV28, the J gene TRBJ1-2; 7 bases fit TRBD1. V dropped 7 bases and J dropped 4; count of bases not matched to a gene: 9. CDR1 and CDR2 (germline): MDHEN, SYDVKM. CDR3 length: 14 amino acids. CDR3 nucleotide sequence: TGTGCCAGCACGTTCCGGACAGGCATCTATGGCTACACCTTC. This codes for CASTFRTGIYGYTF.

The rearrangement links TRBV28 to TRBJ2-7; 8 nucleotides agree with TRBD2. The CDR3 sequence is 14 residues long. The trim removed 6 bases at V and 3 bases at J, leaving 7 bases unmatched. CDR1 MDHEN and CDR2 SYDVKM come from the germline V gene. CDR3 residues: CASRSGSKVYEQYV. CDR3 DNA: TGTGCCAGCAGGAGCGGGAGTAAAGTCTACGAGCAGTACGTC.

This chain uses TRBV7-2 with TRBJ2-1, with TRBD1 identical over 9 bases. This CDR3 comprises 15 residues. The junction had 4 bases not matched to a gene; V was cut back by 5 bases and J by 2 bases. Germline CDR1 reads SGHTA; CDR2 reads FQGNSA. The CDR3 is CASSQGQGTYNEQFF. DNA of the CDR3: TGTGCCAGCAGCCAGGGACAGGGAACCTACAATGAGCAGTTCTTC.

J is TRBJ2-4 and V is TRBV7-9; 11 positions match TRBD2. The CDR3 runs 16 residues. V was pared by 6 bases and J by 6 bases, with 10 bases of the junction left unmatched. Germline CDR1 reads SEHNR; CDR2 reads FQNEAQ (reference sequence). Written as DNA, the CDR3 is TGTGCCAGCAGTTCACTAGCGGGAGTTTCTATAAACATTCAGTACTTC. Translated: CASSSLAGVSINIQYF.